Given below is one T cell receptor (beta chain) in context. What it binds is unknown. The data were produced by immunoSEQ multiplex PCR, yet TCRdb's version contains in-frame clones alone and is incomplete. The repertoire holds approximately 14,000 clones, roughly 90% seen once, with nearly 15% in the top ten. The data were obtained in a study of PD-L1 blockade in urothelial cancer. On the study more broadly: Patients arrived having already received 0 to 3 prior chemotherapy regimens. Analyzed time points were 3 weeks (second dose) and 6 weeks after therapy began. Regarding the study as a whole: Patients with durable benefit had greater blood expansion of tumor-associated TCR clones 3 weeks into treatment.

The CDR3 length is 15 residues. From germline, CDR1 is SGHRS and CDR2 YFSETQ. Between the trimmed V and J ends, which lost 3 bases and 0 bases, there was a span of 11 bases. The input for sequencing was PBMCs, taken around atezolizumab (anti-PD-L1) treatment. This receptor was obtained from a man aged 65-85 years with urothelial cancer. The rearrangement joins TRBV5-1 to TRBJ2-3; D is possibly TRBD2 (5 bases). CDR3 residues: CASSSAEVSTDTQYF. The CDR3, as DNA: TGCGCCAGCAGCTCAGCGGAAGTGAGCACAGATACGCAGTATTTT.